Listed below are T cell receptor beta chains from one sample, sequenced in a study of PD-L1 blockade in urothelial cancer. Assay: immunoSEQ multiplex PCR; the TCRdb copy retains only in-frame clones and omits some. In the table there are around 38,000 clones, 75% to 90% of which are singletons. The material was PBMCs, obtained around atezolizumab (anti-PD-L1) treatment. Source of these receptors: a man aged 55 to 70 with urothelial cancer. CDR3s leave out the opening cysteine and the closing phenylalanine or tryptophan. D genes are given only for firm matches.

D | length | V | CDR3
. | 13 | TRBV5-5 | ASSLVHAGMTEAF
TRBD2 | 16 | TRBV12-5 | ASGKTGTSGRLQETQY
. | 13 | TRBV19 | ASSTPQGNGEKLF
TRBD2 | 12 | TRBV7-3 | ASSLTGTSNEQF
TRBD1 | 12 | TRBV4-1 | ASSQPTGEHEQY
. | 10 | TRBV6-5 | ASRRQSGELF
TRBD1 | 11 | TRBV2 | ASSTGGVEKLF
. | 13 | TRBV5-8 | ASSLSTKSVYGYT
. | 9 | TRBV28 | ASSSNTEAF
. | 13 | TRBV27 | ASSLFGRYNQPQH
. | 11 | TRBV29-1 | SVSGDSNQPQH
. | 11 | TRBV9 | ASSGHGLETQY
TRBD2 | 12 | TRBV9 | ASSVAGLAHQQF
TRBD2 | 15 | TRBV6-4 | ASSEGFSGSGTDTQY
. | 13 | TRBV6-4 | ASSEGPEADNEQF
. | 13 | TRBV6-5 | ASSYEETGSYEQY
. | 14 | TRBV5-1 | ASSLVRDSFTDTQY
TRBD1 | 14 | TRBV6-6 | ASSRPDRGGNSPLH
TRBD1 | 12 | TRBV7-2 | ASSWGQGNTEAF
. | 11 | TRBV7-9 | ASSFSGYNEQF
TRBD1 | 14 | TRBV5-4 | ASSLGGGMPTDTQY
TRBD1 | 15 | TRBV6-4 | ASSNYTGQGPGNTIY
. | 10 | TRBV29-1 | SVEAGSEKLF
. | 13 | TRBV7-2 | ASSLATTGFYGYT
TRBD1 | 13 | TRBV7-9 | ASSYRDRGGEKLF
TRBD1 | 17 | TRBV6-4 | ASSFPWPGGQNLQETQY
TRBD1 | 13 | TRBV5-1 | ASSWNRGLRYGYT
TRBD2 | 15 | TRBV5-1 | ASSITGTSGGGETQY
TRBD1 | 15 | TRBV7-8 | ASSLRDRSLSGNTIY
TRBD1 | 13 | TRBV18 | ASSPRAQGAFEQY
. | 12 | TRBV6-1 | ASSEGGSKNIQY
. | 10 | TRBV2 | ASSLTGQGYT
TRBD2 | 12 | TRBV7-2 | ASSRSGRAYEQY
. | 12 | TRBV4-1 | ASSQDHETGPQH
TRBD1 | 12 | TRBV6-1 | ASSIDQGAYEQY
. | 14 | TRBV7-8 | ASSSRTERATDTQY
TRBD1 | 13 | TRBV27 | ASSFSGGRNQPQH
. | 12 | TRBV19 | ASSRTTVNTEAF
. | 12 | TRBV6-5 | ASRTISGSYEQY
TRBD1 | 13 | TRBV5-1 | ASSPRQGWGETQY
. | 14 | TRBV5-1 | ASSLGTENMNTEAF
. | 11 | TRBV6-4 | ASSLNRDTEAF
. | 14 | TRBV19 | ASSPRGSLTAYEQY
TRBD1 | 13 | TRBV5-1 | ASSLADRGQDTQY
. | 12 | TRBV6-5 | ASTSQMNTGELF
. | 16 | TRBV30 | AWSKPPGVLEKPYEQY
. | 12 | TRBV9 | ASSIRTVNSPLH
. | 13 | TRBV18 | ASSSTEGGNQPQH
TRBD1 | 13 | TRBV11-3 | ASSLDRGLSDTQY
. | 11 | TRBV6-5 | ASSPRGNYGYT
. | 14 | TRBV18 | ASSPRQASNNYGYT
. | 12 | TRBV5-1 | ASSLAGDYNEQF
TRBD1 | 15 | TRBV12-5 | ASGLARTGGTTGELF
. | 16 | TRBV7-3 | ASSLAKDRISGANVLT